This record covers a single TCR beta chain. The data stem from a study of Ad26.COV2.S vaccination and SARS-CoV-2 variants. J lost 4 bases, V lost 3 bases, and 10 bases had no gene match. This CDR3 is 16 amino acids long. Germline V gene sequence: CDR1 ENHRY, CDR2 SYGVKD. Produced via immunoSEQ multiplex PCR; TCRdb's table is partial and in-frame only. The data hold about 180,000 clones, with roughly 85% observed a single time. This TCR was sampled from a human donor who had recovered from COVID-19. Sequencing was performed on peripheral blood, taken after recovery from COVID-19. This chain joins TRBV10-3 and TRBJ1-1, with 8 bases identical to TRBD1. The chain's CDR3 is CAISDSKAGGITEAFF. CDR3 DNA: TGTGCCATCAGTGACTCAAAGGCAGGGGGCATCACTGAAGCTTTCTTT.